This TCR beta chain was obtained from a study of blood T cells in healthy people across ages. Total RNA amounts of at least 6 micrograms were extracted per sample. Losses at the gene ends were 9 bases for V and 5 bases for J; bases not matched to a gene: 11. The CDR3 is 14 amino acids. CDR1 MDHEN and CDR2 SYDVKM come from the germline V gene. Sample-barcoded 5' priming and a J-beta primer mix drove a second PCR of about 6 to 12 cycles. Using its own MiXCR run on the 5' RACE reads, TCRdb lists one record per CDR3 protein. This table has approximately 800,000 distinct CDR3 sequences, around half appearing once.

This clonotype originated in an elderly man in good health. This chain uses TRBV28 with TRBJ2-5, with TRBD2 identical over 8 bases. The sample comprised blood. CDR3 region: CASLPGGEGETQYF. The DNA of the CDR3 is TGTGCCAGTCTCCCCGGGGGGGAGGGGGAGACCCAGTACTTC.